This entry features one T cell receptor (beta chain) sequence. Its antigen is unknown. The sample originates from a study of cytomegalovirus exposure and HLA in healthy donors. Broader study findings: A later analysis linked a missense DCLRE1C variant to TCR beta V- and J-gene trimming. There were some public TCRs occurring in many donors, but most TCR sequences were rare. Later analysis suggested links between common viral pathogens and several top significant clusters.

The PCR had 60 Vbeta and 13 Jbeta primers. Sequenced by immunoSEQ multiplex PCR; TCRdb stores in-frame clones only, minus some. The sample has roughly 200,000 clones, roughly 80% seen once. Germline trimming cut 0 bases from V and 7 bases from J; bases unmatched to any gene: 3. The germline V gene has CDR1 GTSNPN and CDR2 SVGIG (reference sequence). The CDR3 is 13 residues long. The rearrangement joins TRBV30 to TRBJ1-2, with 9 bases identical to TRBD1. Sequencing was done on a sample of PBMCs. The TCR sequence derives from a boy younger than 18 in good health and CMV-seronegative. The CDR3 bases are TGTGCCTGGAGTGTCGGGACAGGGCGTGGCTACACCTTC. Its translation: CAWSVGTGRGYTF. Full variable domain (missing parts from reference TRBV30 and TRBJ1-2): SQTIHQWPATLVQPVGSPLSLECTVEGTSNPNLYWYRQAAGRGLQLLFYSVGIGQISSEVPQNLSASRPQDRQFILSSKKLLLSDSGFYLCAWSVGTGRGYTFGSGTRLTVV.